This TCR beta chain was found in a study of shared clonotypes between healthy human individuals. Across the study: Participating donors consisted of two women and a few men aged 18 to 49.

V dropped 4 bases and J dropped 0; count of bases not matched to a gene: 3. The CDR3 has 16 amino acids. Germline V gene data show CDR1 as MDHEN and CDR2 as SYDVKM. The material for each subset, its genomic DNA, was split evenly across several immunoSEQ plates. The protocol was immunoSEQ multiplex PCR, while the TCRdb copy is restricted to in-frame clones and leaves out a portion. The table includes about half a million clones, approximately 80% detected once. Study outcomes and limitations: Researchers sampled blood only, noting tissue repertoires likely differ. Owing to a small donor count, the genetic and exposure-history diversity represented was limited.

A remark on this clone: Its antigen is as yet unknown.

Sequencing was done on a sample of PBMCs. The sequence came from a woman aged 40-49 years in good health. Some clones in this sample may be carry-over from other donors' samples. This chain uses TRBV28 with TRBJ2-4, with TRBD2 matching over 10 bases. CDR3 amino acids: CASSSLAGLAKNIQYF. The CDR3 bases are TGTGCCAGCAGTTCACTAGCGGGACTAGCCAAAAACATTCAGTACTTC.